Listed below are T cell receptor beta chains from one sample, sequenced in a study of blood T cell repertoires in COVID-19. Sequencing was performed with immunoSEQ multiplex PCR; in TCRdb, only in-frame clones are kept and a portion is missing. The sample includes a few hundred thousand clones, around 87% of them seen just once. The sequenced sample was peripheral blood. The receptor set was obtained from a woman aged 60-70 years with COVID-19, enrolled during active disease. Both conserved end residues are part of each CDR3. The D gene is left open where the match is weak. For some rows the clone size is stated as once, few or many, or as a class when expanded; others skip it.

cdr3_aa,cdr3_nt,d_call,clone_size,v_call,j_call
CATSRGQQGYEQYF,TGTGCCACTTCCAGGGGGCAGCAAGGGTACGAGCAGTACTTC,TRBD1,.,TRBV18,TRBJ2-7
CASTPGQGKAFF,TGCGCCAGCACCCCAGGACAGGGGAAAGCTTTCTTT,TRBD1,.,TRBV5-1,TRBJ1-1
CASSQRSGSGYTF,TGTGCCAGCAGCCAACGGTCGGGGAGCGGCTACACCTTC,.,.,TRBV3-1/TRBV3-2,TRBJ1-2
CASSLAVPEQYF,TGTGCCAGCAGTTTAGCAGTCCCCGAGCAGTACTTC,.,.,TRBV28,TRBJ2-7
CASSLDRGGTEAFF,TGTGCCAGCAGCTTAGACAGGGGCGGCACTGAAGCTTTCTTT,TRBD1,once,TRBV7-9,TRBJ1-1
CASSPLGQGIATNEKLFF,TGTGCCAGCTCACCATTAGGTCAGGGGATTGCAACTAATGAAAAACTGTTTTTT,.,.,TRBV18,TRBJ1-4
CASSEEPGTGGRETQYF,TGCGCCAGCAGTGAGGAACCCGGGACAGGGGGCAGGGAGACCCAGTACTTC,TRBD1,.,TRBV10-1,TRBJ2-5
CASSIRQGAEAFF,TGTGCCAGCAGTATCCGACAGGGCGCTGAAGCTTTCTTT,TRBD1,.,TRBV12-3/TRBV12-4,TRBJ1-1
CAISGDRDTGELFF,TGTGCCATCAGTGGGGACAGGGACACCGGGGAGCTGTTTTTT,TRBD1,once,TRBV10-3,TRBJ2-2
CASSHTAGDAQYF,TGTGCCAGCAGCCATACAGCCGGGGATGCGCAGTATTTT,.,.,TRBV11-2,TRBJ2-3
CASSVSGGTYNEQFF,TGTGCCAGCAGCGTAAGCGGGGGGACATACAATGAGCAGTTCTTC,TRBD2,.,TRBV9,TRBJ2-1
CASSQDPTGVWIYGYTF,TGTGCCAGCAGCCAAGACCCTACAGGGGTTTGGATCTATGGCTACACCTTC,TRBD1,.,TRBV3-1/TRBV3-2,TRBJ1-2
CATISGNMNTEAFF,TGTGCCACCATCTCAGGGAACATGAACACTGAAGCTTTCTTT,.,.,TRBV28,TRBJ1-1
CATSSPSGGAADTQYF,TGTGCCACCAGCAGCCCGAGCGGGGGGGCCGCAGATACGCAGTATTTT,TRBD2,.,TRBV15,TRBJ2-3
CASSPGQGGEKLFF,TGTGCCAGCAGCCCTGGACAGGGTGGCGAAAAACTGTTTTTT,TRBD1,.,TRBV3-1/TRBV3-2,TRBJ1-4
CASSRHRGRLPGQYF,TGTGCCAGCAGTCGGCACAGGGGCCGCTTACCCGGGCAGTACTTC,TRBD1,.,TRBV11-2,TRBJ2-7
CASSLVPRYSQHQPQHF,TGCGCCAGCAGCTTGGTACCCCGTTACAGCCAGCATCAGCCCCAGCATTTT,.,.,TRBV5-1,TRBJ1-5
CASSLQGNYGYTF,TGTGCCAGCAGTCTACAGGGGAACTATGGCTACACCTTC,TRBD1,.,TRBV12-3/TRBV12-4,TRBJ1-2
CASSPAGLEETQYF,TGTGCCAGCTCACCCGCGGGACTGGAAGAGACCCAGTACTTC,.,.,TRBV18,TRBJ2-5
CASSLGLARTDTQYF,TGTGCCAGCAGCTTAGGCCTGGCACGCACAGATACGCAGTATTTT,.,.,TRBV11-3,TRBJ2-3
CASSLGGGTGWFF,TGTGCCAGCAGCTTAGGGGGCGGGACAGGTTGGTTCTTC,TRBD1,.,TRBV7-9,TRBJ2-1
CAIRGTADRVLYIGRGYTF,TGTGCCATCAGGGGTACCGCCGACAGGGTTTTATATATAGGTCGTGGCTACACCTTC,TRBD1,.,TRBV10-3,TRBJ1-2
CASSQGQGMASPLHF,TGTGCCAGCAGCCAAGGACAGGGAATGGCCTCACCCCTCCACTTT,TRBD1,.,TRBV14,TRBJ1-6
CASSIREPNSPLHF,TGTGCCAGTAGTATACGCGAACCCAATTCACCCCTCCACTTT,.,.,TRBV19,TRBJ1-6
CASSTSHRGGNQPQHF,TGTGCCAGTAGTACCTCTCACAGGGGCGGCAATCAGCCCCAGCATTTT,TRBD1,.,TRBV19,TRBJ1-5
CASSPTGARNQPQHF,TGCGCCAGCAGCCCTACAGGGGCCCGCAATCAGCCCCAGCATTTT,TRBD1,.,TRBV5-1,TRBJ1-5
CAISGQGYYTEAFF,TGTGCCATCAGTGGACAGGGGTATTACACTGAAGCTTTCTTT,TRBD1,.,TRBV10-3,TRBJ1-1
CSAGQGDYEQYF,TGCAGCGCCGGACAGGGGGACTACGAGCAGTACTTC,TRBD1,.,TRBV29-1,TRBJ2-7
CAVRDKNTGELFF,TGTGCCGTACGGGACAAGAACACCGGGGAGCTGTTTTTT,.,.,TRBV6-5,TRBJ2-2
CASQGVDGPQHF,TGTGCCAGCCAGGGGGTGGATGGGCCCCAGCATTTT,TRBD1,once,TRBV18,TRBJ1-5
CASSPQLTGGYGYTF,TGTGCCAGCAGCCCCCAACTAACAGGGGGGTATGGCTACACCTTC,TRBD1,.,TRBV7-2,TRBJ1-2
CASSQDPQGVYGYTF,TGCGCCAGCAGCCAAGATCCACAGGGGGTCTATGGCTACACCTTC,TRBD1,.,TRBV4-1,TRBJ1-2
CASSLLGWYDNSPLHF,TGTGCCAGCAGTTTACTCGGGTGGTACGATAATTCACCCCTCCACTTT,.,.,TRBV27,TRBJ1-6
CASSWGNNEQFF,TGCGCCAGCAGCTGGGGCAACAATGAGCAGTTCTTC,.,once,TRBV5-1,TRBJ2-1
CAWSVEVYQPQHF,TGTGCCTGGAGTGTAGAGGTTTATCAGCCCCAGCATTTT,.,.,TRBV30,TRBJ1-5
CASSRGRESSYNSPLHF,TGCGCCAGCAGTCGAGGCAGGGAATCATCCTATAATTCACCCCTCCACTTT,.,.,TRBV23-1,TRBJ1-6
CASSHTGNSASTDTQYF,TGTGCCAGCAGCCATACCGGGAACTCCGCTAGCACAGATACGCAGTATTTT,.,.,TRBV5-6,TRBJ2-3
CASSADGQGNQPQHF,TGTGCCAGCAGTGCCGACGGACAGGGCAATCAGCCCCAGCATTTT,TRBD1,.,TRBV2,TRBJ1-5
CASSLGGTGFFEQYF,TGTGCCAGCAGTTTAGGAGGGACAGGGTTTTTCGAGCAGTACTTC,TRBD1,.,TRBV27,TRBJ2-7
CATPPAGAPGSQETQYF,TGTGCCACTCCCCCGGCGGGGGCCCCGGGTTCCCAAGAGACCCAGTACTTC,.,.,TRBV10-3,TRBJ2-5
CASSLSPPDRTGANVLTF,TGTGCTAGCAGCTTATCCCCCCCTGACAGGACTGGGGCCAACGTCCTGACTTTC,.,.,TRBV7-7,TRBJ2-6
CASSPGLHRGVGYEQYF,TGTGCCAGCTCACCCGGGTTACACAGGGGAGTCGGATACGAGCAGTACTTC,TRBD1,.,TRBV18,TRBJ2-7
CATSNLDSTEAFF,TGTGCCACCAGCAACCTTGATAGCACTGAAGCTTTCTTT,.,few,TRBV15,TRBJ1-1
CASSDGQINQPQHF,TGTGCCAGCAGTGATGGGCAGATCAATCAGCCCCAGCATTTT,.,.,TRBV6-1,TRBJ1-5
CATSRREINQPQHF,TGTGCCACCAGCCGCAGGGAAATCAATCAGCCCCAGCATTTT,.,.,TRBV15,TRBJ1-5
CASSPPSLYEQYF,TGTGCCAGCAGCCCCCCGTCTTTATACGAGCAGTACTTC,.,.,TRBV11-2,TRBJ2-7
CASSISPEGREAFF,TGTGCCAGCAGCATCTCCCCGGAGGGCCGTGAAGCTTTCTTT,.,.,TRBV7-2,TRBJ1-1
CASRTKTGYYQPQHF,TGTGCCAGCAGAACCAAGACAGGGTACTATCAGCCCCAGCATTTT,TRBD1,.,TRBV28,TRBJ1-5
CASSLATPQGAGAFF,TGTGCCAGCAGCTTAGCGACCCCACAAGGTGCGGGAGCTTTCTTT,.,.,TRBV7-2,TRBJ1-1
CASSPLPRDSAYGYTF,TGTGCCAGCAGCCCACTCCCCAGGGACAGCGCCTATGGCTACACCTTC,TRBD1,.,TRBV7-3,TRBJ1-2
CASSPLTGMNTEAFF,TGTGCCAGCAGCCCCCTGACAGGGATGAACACTGAAGCTTTCTTT,TRBD1,.,TRBV7-2,TRBJ1-1
CAISTTGTGHGYTF,TGTGCCATCAGTACCACCGGGACAGGCCATGGCTACACCTTC,TRBD1,.,TRBV10-3,TRBJ1-2